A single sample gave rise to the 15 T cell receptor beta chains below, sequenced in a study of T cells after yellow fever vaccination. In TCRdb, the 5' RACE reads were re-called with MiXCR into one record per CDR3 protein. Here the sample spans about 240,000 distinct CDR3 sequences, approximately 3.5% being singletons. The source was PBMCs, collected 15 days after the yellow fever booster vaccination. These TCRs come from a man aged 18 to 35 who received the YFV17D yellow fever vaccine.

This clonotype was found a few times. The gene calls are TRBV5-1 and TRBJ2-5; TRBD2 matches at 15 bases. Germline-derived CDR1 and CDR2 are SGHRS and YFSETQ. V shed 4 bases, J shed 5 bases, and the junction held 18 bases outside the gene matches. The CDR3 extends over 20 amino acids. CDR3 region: CASSVGLAGGGPSIRETQYF. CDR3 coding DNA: TGCGCCAGCAGCGTGGGACTAGCGGGGGGCGGGCCGTCAATCCGGGAGACCCAGTACTTC.

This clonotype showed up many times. CDR3 coding DNA: TGTGCCAGCACTGTTGACCGTGTCTCGCCTAGAAAACAAGAGACCCAGTACTTC. Its translation is CASTVDRVSPRKQETQYF. The V and J genes are TRBV6-2 or TRBV6-3 and TRBJ2-5; D uncertain. There are 18 residues in the CDR3. The germline V gene encodes CDR1 MNHEY and CDR2 SVGEGT. Trimming removed 7 bases at V and 2 bases at J, with 26 bases between.

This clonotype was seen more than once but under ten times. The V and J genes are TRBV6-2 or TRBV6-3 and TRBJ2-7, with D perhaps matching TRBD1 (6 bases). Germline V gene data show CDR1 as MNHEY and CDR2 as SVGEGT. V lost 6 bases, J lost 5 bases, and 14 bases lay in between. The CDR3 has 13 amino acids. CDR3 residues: CASRPTGIDEQYF. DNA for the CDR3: TGTGCCAGCAGACCTACAGGGATAGACGAGCAGTACTTC.

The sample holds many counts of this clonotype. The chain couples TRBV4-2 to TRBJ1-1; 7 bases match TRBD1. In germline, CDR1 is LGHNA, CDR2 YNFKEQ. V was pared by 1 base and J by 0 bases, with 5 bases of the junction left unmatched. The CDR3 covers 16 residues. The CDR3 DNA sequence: TGTGCCAGCAGCCAAGGCACAGGGGATCTGAACACTGAAGCTTTCTTT. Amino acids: CASSQGTGDLNTEAFF.

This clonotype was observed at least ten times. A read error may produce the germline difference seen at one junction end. This CDR3 is CASSLQPGQGGLQVF. In DNA, the CDR3 is TGCGCCAGCAGCCTCCAACCGGGACAGGGAGGGCTTCAGGTCTTC. The chain employs TRBV4-1 and TRBJ2-5; 9 bases align to TRBD1. Germline V gene data show CDR1 as MGHRA and CDR2 as YSYEKL. The CDR3 runs 15 residues.

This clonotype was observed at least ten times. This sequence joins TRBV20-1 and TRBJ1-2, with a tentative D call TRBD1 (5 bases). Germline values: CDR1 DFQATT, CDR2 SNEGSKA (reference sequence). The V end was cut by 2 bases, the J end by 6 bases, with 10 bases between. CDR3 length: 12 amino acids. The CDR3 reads CSARPSGHGYTF. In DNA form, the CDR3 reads TGCAGTGCTAGACCGTCAGGGCATGGCTACACCTTC.

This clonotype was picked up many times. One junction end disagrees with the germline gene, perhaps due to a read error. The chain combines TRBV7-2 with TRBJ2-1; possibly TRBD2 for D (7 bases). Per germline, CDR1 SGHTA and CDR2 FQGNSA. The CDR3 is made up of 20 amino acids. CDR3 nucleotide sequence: TGTGCCAGCAGCCCAAACCTCCCTGGGGGGGGGACAACCGGGTACAGTGAGCAGTTCTTC. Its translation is CASSPNLPGGGTTGYSEQFF.

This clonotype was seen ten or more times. CDR3 sequence (DNA): TGCGCCAGCAGTGAAGTTGGCGGGGAGCTGTTTTTT. Translated, it gives CASSEVGGELFF. The chain couples TRBV10-1 to TRBJ2-2, with D uncertain. The V gene's germline CDR1 is WNHNN and CDR2 SYGVQD (reference sequence). Trimming took 3 bases from V and 7 from J, leaving 6 bases between them. CDR3 length equals 12 residues.

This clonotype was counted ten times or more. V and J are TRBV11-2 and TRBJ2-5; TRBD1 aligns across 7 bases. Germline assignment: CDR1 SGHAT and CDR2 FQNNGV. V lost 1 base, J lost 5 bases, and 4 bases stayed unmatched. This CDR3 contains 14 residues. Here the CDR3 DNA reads TGTGCCAGCAGCTTAGGACAGGGACGGGAGACCCAGTACTTC. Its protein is CASSLGQGRETQYF.

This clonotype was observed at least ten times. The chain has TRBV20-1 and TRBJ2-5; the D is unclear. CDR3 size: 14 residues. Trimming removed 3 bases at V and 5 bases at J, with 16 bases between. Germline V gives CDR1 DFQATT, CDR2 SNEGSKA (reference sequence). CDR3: CSARDPLRGETQYF. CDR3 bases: TGCAGTGCTAGGGATCCGCTCCGTGGGGAGACCCAGTACTTC.

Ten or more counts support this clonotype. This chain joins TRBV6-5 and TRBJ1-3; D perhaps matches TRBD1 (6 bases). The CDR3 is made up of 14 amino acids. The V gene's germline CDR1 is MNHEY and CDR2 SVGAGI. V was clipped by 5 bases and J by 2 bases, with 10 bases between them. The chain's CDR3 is CASSPGAAGNTIYF. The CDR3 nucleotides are TGTGCCAGCAGTCCAGGGGCGGCTGGAAACACCATATATTTT.

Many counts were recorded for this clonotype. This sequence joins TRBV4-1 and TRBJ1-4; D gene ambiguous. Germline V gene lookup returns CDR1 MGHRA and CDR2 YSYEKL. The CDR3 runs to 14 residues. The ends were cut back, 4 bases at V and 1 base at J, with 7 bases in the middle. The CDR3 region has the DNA TGCGCCAGCAGCCTGACGGGAACTAATGAAAAACTGTTTTTT. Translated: CASSLTGTNEKLFF.

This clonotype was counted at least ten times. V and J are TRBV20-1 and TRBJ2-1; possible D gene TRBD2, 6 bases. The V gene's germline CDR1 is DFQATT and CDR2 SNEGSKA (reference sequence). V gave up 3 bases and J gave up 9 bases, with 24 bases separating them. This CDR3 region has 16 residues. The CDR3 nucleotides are TGCAGTGCTAGTACATTGGGGGACCCCCCCGGGGGTGAGCAGTTCTTC. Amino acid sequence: CSASTLGDPPGGEQFF.

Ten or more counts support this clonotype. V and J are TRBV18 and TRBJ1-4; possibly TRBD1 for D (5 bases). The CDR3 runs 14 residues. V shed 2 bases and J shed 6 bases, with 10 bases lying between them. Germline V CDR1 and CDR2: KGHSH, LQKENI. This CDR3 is CASSPSLTDEKLFF. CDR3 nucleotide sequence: TGTGCCAGCTCACCATCGTTGACAGATGAAAAACTGTTTTTT.

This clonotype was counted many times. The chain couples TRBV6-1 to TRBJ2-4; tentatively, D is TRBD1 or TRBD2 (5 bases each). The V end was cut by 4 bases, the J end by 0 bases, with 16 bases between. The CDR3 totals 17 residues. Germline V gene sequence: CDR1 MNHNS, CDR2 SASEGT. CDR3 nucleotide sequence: TGTGCCAGCAGTGGCGCTGTCCGGGGCCTAGCCAAAAACATTCAGTACTTC. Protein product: CASSGAVRGLAKNIQYF.